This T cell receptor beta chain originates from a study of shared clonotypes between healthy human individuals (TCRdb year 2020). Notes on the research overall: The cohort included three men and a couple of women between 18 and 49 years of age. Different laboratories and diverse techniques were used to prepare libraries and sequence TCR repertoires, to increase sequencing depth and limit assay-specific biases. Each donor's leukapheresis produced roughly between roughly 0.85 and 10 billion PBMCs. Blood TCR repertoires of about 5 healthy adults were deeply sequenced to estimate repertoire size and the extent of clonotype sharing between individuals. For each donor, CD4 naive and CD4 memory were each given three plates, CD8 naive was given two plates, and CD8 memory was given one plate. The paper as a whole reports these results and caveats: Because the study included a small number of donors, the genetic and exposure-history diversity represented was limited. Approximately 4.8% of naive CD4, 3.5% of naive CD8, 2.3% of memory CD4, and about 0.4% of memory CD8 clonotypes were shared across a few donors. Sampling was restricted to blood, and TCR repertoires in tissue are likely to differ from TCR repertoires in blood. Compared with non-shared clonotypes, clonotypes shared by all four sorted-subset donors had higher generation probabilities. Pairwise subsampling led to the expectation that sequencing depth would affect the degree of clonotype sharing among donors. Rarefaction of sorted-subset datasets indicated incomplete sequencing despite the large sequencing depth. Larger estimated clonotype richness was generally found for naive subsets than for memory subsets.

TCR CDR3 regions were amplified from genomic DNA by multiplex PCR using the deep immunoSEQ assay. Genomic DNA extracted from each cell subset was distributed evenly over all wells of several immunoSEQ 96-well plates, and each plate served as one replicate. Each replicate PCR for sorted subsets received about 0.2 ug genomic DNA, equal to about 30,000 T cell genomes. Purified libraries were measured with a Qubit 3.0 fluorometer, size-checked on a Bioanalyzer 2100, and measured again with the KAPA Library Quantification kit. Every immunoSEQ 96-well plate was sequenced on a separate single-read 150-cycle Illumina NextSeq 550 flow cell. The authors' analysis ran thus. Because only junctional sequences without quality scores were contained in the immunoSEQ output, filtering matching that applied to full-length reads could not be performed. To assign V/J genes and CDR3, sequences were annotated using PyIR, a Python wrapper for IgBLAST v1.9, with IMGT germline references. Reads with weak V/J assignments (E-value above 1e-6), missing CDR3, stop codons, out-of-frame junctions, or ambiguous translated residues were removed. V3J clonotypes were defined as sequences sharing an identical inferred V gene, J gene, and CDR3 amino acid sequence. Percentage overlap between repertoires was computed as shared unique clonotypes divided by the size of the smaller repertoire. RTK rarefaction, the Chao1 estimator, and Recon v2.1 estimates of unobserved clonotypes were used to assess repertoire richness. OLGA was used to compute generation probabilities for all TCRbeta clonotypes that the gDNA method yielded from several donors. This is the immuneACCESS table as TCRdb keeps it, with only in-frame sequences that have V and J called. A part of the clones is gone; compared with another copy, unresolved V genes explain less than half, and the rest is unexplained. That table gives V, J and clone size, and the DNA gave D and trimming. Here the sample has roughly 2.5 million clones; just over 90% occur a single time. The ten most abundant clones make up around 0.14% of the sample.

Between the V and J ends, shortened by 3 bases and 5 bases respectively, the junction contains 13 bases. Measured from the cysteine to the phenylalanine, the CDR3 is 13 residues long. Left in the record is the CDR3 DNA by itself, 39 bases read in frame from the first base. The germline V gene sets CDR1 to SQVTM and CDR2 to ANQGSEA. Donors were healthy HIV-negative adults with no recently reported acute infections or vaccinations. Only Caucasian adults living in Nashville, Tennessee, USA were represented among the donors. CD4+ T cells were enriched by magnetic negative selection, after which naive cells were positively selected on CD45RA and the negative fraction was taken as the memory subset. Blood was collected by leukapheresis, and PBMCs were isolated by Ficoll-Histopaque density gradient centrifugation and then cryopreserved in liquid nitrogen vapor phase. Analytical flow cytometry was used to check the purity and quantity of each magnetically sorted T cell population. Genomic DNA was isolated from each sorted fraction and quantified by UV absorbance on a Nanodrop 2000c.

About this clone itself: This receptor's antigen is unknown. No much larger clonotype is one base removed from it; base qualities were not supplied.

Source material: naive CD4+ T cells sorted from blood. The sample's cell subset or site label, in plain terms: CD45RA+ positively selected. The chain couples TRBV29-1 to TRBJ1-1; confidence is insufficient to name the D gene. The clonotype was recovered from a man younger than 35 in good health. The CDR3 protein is CSVDRSGGTEAFF. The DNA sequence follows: TGCAGCGTTGATAGAAGCGGTGGGACTGAAGCTTTCTTT.